Listed below are T cell receptor beta chains from one sample, sequenced in a study of cytomegalovirus exposure and HLA in healthy donors. The protocol was immunoSEQ multiplex PCR, while the TCRdb copy is restricted to in-frame clones and leaves out a portion. The sample contains under 250,000 clones, around 78% of which appear only once. Material: PBMCs. The receptors shown here come from a boy between 10 and 17 years old in good health and CMV-seronegative. Both conserved end residues are part of each CDR3.

CDR3 protein	V gene	J gene
CASSYEGYSGNTIYF	TRBV6-6	TRBJ1-3
CASSGTGTSVTYEQYF	TRBV5-6	TRBJ2-7
CASSPGQGVKNIQYF	TRBV27	TRBJ2-4
CASPRDWRGSETQYF	TRBV5-1	TRBJ2-5
CASSIGQGDTGELFF	TRBV5-1	TRBJ2-2
CASSGRGPREQYF	TRBV25-1	TRBJ2-7
CASSPRDRDFYVSTF	TRBV19	TRBJ1-2
CASSGLAGAETQYF	TRBV19	TRBJ2-5
CASSNSPGEAYGYTF	TRBV5-1	TRBJ1-2
CAWSVLGTSGETQYF	TRBV30	TRBJ2-5
CASSLIAGVYGSGKNIQYF	TRBV11-3	TRBJ2-4
CASSLLSRGRAGKNTGELFF	TRBV4-1	TRBJ2-2
CASSQVTLGQEGDNYGYTF	TRBV4-1	TRBJ1-2
CASSPGQDYSPLHF	TRBV4-1	TRBJ1-6
CASSSRTGTEQYF	TRBV7-9	TRBJ2-7